The 3 T cell receptor beta chains below all came from one sample that was sequenced in a study of blood T cells in healthy people across ages. PCR was performed a second time for about 6 to 12 cycles using a sample-barcoded 5' primer and a J-beta primer mix. One entry per CDR3 protein, called by TCRdb with MiXCR from the 5' RACE reads. The sample carries roughly 1,100,000 distinct CDR3 sequences, roughly 24% recorded once. The same data also went into a second study, on T cells of mothers and their children.

The sequencing input was blood. These receptors all come from a girl aged 2-10 years in good health.

This sequence joins TRBV10-3 and TRBJ2-1, with D tentatively TRBD2 (6 bases). This CDR3 has 16 amino acids. Germline V gene sequence: CDR1 ENHRY, CDR2 SYGVKD. V was shortened by 4 bases and J by 7 bases, with 20 bases between the two germline ends. The CDR3, as DNA: TGTGCCATCAGTGGCCCTCTGGGGACTCCTACTAATGAGCAGTTCTTC. Translated, it gives CAISGPLGTPTNEQFF.

This clonotype was detected a few times. The rearrangement joins TRBV7-2 to TRBJ1-4; D remains ambiguous. The CDR3 runs to 15 residues. Germline V lookup: CDR1 SGHTA, CDR2 FQGNSA. V was clipped by 3 bases and J by 8 bases, with 16 bases between them. CDR3 DNA sequence: TGTGCCAGCAGCTTCGGGAATGCTATGCCCGAAAAACTGTTTTTT. This sequence encodes CASSFGNAMPEKLFF.

This chain's CDR3 is CASAGGDWRDEQFF. The DNA of the CDR3 is TGTGCTAGTGCCGGAGGGGATTGGCGGGATGAGCAGTTCTTC. The chain combines TRBV12-5 with TRBJ2-5; D is possibly TRBD2 (6 bases). The end of the DNA aligns better with TRBJ2-1, so the J call may be wrong. Germline values: CDR1 LGHNT, CDR2 FRNRAP. The CDR3 length is 14 residues.